This TCR beta chain is from a study of OX40 agonist ivuxolimab in advanced cancers. V dropped 5 bases and J dropped 6; count of bases not matched to a gene: 6. Germline lookup yields CDR1 SGHAT and CDR2 FQDESV (reference sequence). The length of the CDR3 is 15 residues. Profiling relied on immunoSEQ multiplex PCR, and the TCRdb table lists in-frame clones only, not all of them. The table lists roughly 71,000 clones, approximately 90% of them singletons. This TCR came from an adult with an advanced solid tumor such as melanoma, head and neck, liver or kidney cancer. The V gene is TRBV11-1, the J gene TRBJ2-3, with TRBD2 identical over 12 bases. This specimen consisted of CD4+ or CD8+ T cells sorted from blood, obtained in a trial of the OX40 agonist ivuxolimab. The CDR3 reads CASSARTSGMDTQYF. The CDR3 coding sequence is TGTGCCAGCAGCGCACGGACTAGCGGGATGGATACGCAGTATTTT.